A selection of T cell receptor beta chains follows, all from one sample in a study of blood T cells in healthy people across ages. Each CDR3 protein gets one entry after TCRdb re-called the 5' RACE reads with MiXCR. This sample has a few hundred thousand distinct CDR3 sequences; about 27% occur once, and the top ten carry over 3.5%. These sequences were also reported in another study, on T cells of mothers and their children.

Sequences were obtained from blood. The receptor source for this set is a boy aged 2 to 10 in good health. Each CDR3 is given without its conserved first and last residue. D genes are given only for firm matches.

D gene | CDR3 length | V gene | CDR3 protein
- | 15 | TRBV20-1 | SARDQTWSSGANVLT
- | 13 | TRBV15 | ATSDGASSTDTQY
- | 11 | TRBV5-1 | ASSFLSGDIQY
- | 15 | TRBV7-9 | ASSLVPKQGTNYGYT
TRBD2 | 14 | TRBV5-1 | ASSLDRLAGGNEQF
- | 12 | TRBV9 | ASSVGTPTHEQF
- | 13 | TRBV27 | ASSETGTLNYGYT
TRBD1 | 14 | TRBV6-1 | ASSRSGQASTDTQY
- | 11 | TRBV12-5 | ASGFSSYYGYT
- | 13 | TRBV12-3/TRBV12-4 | ASRETGLPNEKLF
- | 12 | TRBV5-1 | ASSPEGWRETQY
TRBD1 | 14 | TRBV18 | ASSPTGTGGYSGQF
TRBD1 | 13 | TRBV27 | ASSPRQGVNYGYT
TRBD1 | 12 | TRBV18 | ASSPGRGETEAF
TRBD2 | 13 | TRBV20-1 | SARDVLAGEETQY
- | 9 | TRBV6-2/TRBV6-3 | ASAMDYEQY
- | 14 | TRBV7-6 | ASSQGGGLPNEKLF
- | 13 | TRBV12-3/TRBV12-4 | ATRRTGGAYNGYT
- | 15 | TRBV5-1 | ASSLRAVSSGANVLT
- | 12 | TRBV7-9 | ASSSIDRNTEAF
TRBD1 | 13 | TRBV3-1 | ASSQMTGGTNEQF
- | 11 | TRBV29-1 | SVEGLSSYEQY
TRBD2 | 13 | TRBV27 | ASSLTSGSRYEQY
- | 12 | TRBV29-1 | SVVVGARNYGYT